The 12 T cell receptor beta chains listed next were all sequenced from one sample in a study of regulatory T cells in long-lasting Graves disease. The time point was: newly diagnosed GD, antithyroid drugs for less than 3 months. With RNA extracted from PBMCs as input, the TCR library was made. The authors built TCR beta libraries using iRepertoire HTBI primers and Arm-PCR of CDR3 regions. TCRdb re-derived calls from the multiplex PCR reads in MiXCR, one entry per CDR3 protein. The repertoire holds a few hundred thousand distinct CDR3 sequences, approximately 12% seen once, with about 9.1% in the top ten. These data were also filed under a second study, of T cells in Graves' hyperthyroidism and ophthalmopathy.

The sequences come from peripheral blood mononuclear cells (PBMCs), collected at new diagnosis, from a patient treated with antithyroid drugs. The source is a man in his thirties or forties with Graves disease.

This clonotype came up many times. The chain uses TRBV7-2 and TRBJ2-1, with 13 bases that match TRBD2. The ends lost 4 bases at V and 15 bases at J; junction bases unmatched: 12. There are 15 residues in the CDR3. Germline assignment: CDR1 SGHTA and CDR2 FQGNSA. CDR3 region: CASSSTRTSGSLWFF. The DNA for the CDR3 is TGTGCCAGCAGCTCCACCCGGACTAGCGGGAGTTTATGGTTCTTC.

This clonotype was seen at least ten times. The chain has TRBV13 and TRBJ2-7, with D possibly TRBD2 on 6 matching bases. Germline lookup yields CDR1 PRHDT and CDR2 FYEKMQ (reference sequence). This CDR3 comprises 14 residues. Trimming left V 6 bases short and J 2 bases short, with 14 bases between. The CDR3 DNA sequence: TGTGCCAGCAGTCCCCCAGCGGGCCCCTACGAGCAGTACTTC. It specifies CASSPPAGPYEQYF.

This clonotype was recorded many times. The V gene is TRBV7-2, the J gene TRBJ1-5; no reliable D call. The CDR3 contains 17 residues. Germline CDR1 is SGHTA and CDR2 is FQGNSA. The V end lost 1 base, the J end lost 0 bases, and 13 bases lay between the germline ends. As DNA, the CDR3 is TGTGCCAGCAGCTTAGAGGCGGGGAGGAATAGCAATCAGCCCCAGCATTTT. Amino acid sequence: CASSLEAGRNSNQPQHF.

Ten or more counts support this clonotype. This sequence joins TRBV24-1 and TRBJ2-1; 12 bases line up with TRBD2. The CDR3 consists of 18 residues. V lost 1 base and J lost 7; bases outside the gene matches: 10. Germline V gene lookup returns CDR1 KGHDR and CDR2 SFDVKD. The CDR3 DNA follows: TGTGCCACCAGTGATTTCGCGGCTAGCGGGAGGGCCTGGAATGAGCAGTTCTTC. It yields the protein CATSDFAASGRAWNEQFF.

This clonotype was recorded many times. V is TRBV6-1 and J is TRBJ1-1; 9 nucleotides align to TRBD1. Germline values: CDR1 MNHNS, CDR2 SASEGT. The CDR3 runs to 14 residues. Trimming at V came to 5 bases and at J to 4 bases, leaving 5 bases not matched to a gene. CDR3 sequence reads: CASSKTGGGTEAFF. As DNA, the CDR3 is TGTGCCAGCAGTAAGACAGGGGGTGGCACTGAAGCTTTCTTT.

Notes on this clonotype: This may be a read error, as it is one base from a much larger clone. V and J are TRBV9 and TRBJ2-1; no clear D gene. Trimming stripped 5 bases from V and 4 bases from J, with 10 bases between. The CDR3 is 13 residues long. Germline assignment: CDR1 SGDLS and CDR2 YYNGEE. CDR3 coding DNA: TGTGCCAGCAGTGAGGCCATGTACAATGAGCAGTTCTTC. Protein: CASSEAMYNEQFF. The full variable domain, with the rest looked up from reference TRBV9 and TRBJ2-1, is DSGVTQTPKHLITATGQRVTLRCSPRSGDLSVYWYQQSLDQGLQFLIQYYNGEERAKGNILERFSAQQFPDLHSELNLSSLELGDSALYFCASSEAMYNEQFFGPGTRLTVL.

With regard to this clonotype: Lacking the conserved final phenylalanine or tryptophan, this CDR3 likely reflects a read error. The rearrangement joins TRBV5-1 to TRBJ2-3; TRBD2 is a possible D gene (7 bases). The CDR3 runs 16 residues. The germline CDR1 and CDR2 sequences are SGHRS and YFSETQ. V was shortened by 2 bases and J by 6 bases, with 19 bases between the two germline ends. The DNA of the CDR3 is TGCGCCAGCAGCTTAGCGACGGGGGGCGCATCCGATACGCAGTATTCT. Its translation: CASSLATGGASDTQYS.

This clonotype has at least ten counts. The chain couples TRBV7-9 to TRBJ1-3, with a weak D call TRBD1 (5 bases). Germline assignment: CDR1 SEHNR and CDR2 FQNEAQ (reference sequence). This CDR3 region has 15 residues. V was cut by 7 bases and J by 1 base, with 14 bases left in between. The CDR3, as DNA: TGTGCCAGCACCCAGAGTGGGACGTCTGGAAACACCATATATTTT. Residues: CASTQSGTSGNTIYF.

This clonotype came up many times. The J gene is TRBJ1-5, the V gene TRBV15; no reliable D call. The CDR3 spans 16 residues. Per germline, CDR1 LNHNV and CDR2 YYDKDF (reference sequence). V lost 2 bases, J lost 4 bases, and 15 bases lay in between. Here the CDR3 reads CATSRNHGRTNQPQHF. The CDR3 DNA is TGTGCCACCAGCAGAAACCATGGTAGAACGAATCAGCCCCAGCATTTT.

This chain uses TRBV6-5 with TRBJ2-5, with 7 nucleotides matching TRBD2. Germline-derived CDR1 and CDR2 are MNHEY and SVGAGI. Trimming at V came to 2 bases and at J to 2 bases, leaving 5 bases not matched to a gene. The CDR3 is 15 amino acids. Here the CDR3 reads CASSYRGDLQETQYF. The CDR3 nucleotides read TGTGCCAGCAGTTACCGGGGGGACTTACAAGAGACCCAGTACTTC.

This clonotype was recorded many times. The chain recombines TRBV12-5 with TRBJ1-3; D not certain. V lost 6 bases and J 0 bases, leaving 18 bases between the germline ends. Germline loops: CDR1 LGHNT, CDR2 FRNRAP. CDR3 length equals 17 residues. The CDR3 DNA sequence: TGTGCTAGTGGGGAAACCACAGATTATGCCTCTGGAAACACCATATATTTT. Its translation is CASGETTDYASGNTIYF.

This clonotype showed up many times. The chain carries TRBV14 and TRBJ2-3, with 9 bases identical to TRBD1. The V gene's germline CDR1 is SGHDN and CDR2 FVKESK. The CDR3 loop spans 16 amino acids. V trimming: 2 bases; J trimming: 6 bases; junction bases outside the gene matches: 9. The CDR3 reads CASSQRPGQGQDTQYF. The CDR3 nucleotides read TGTGCCAGCAGCCAAAGACCGGGACAGGGACAGGATACGCAGTATTTT. Looking up the rest from reference TRBV14 and TRBJ2-3 gives the full variable domain: EAGVTQFPSHSVIEKGQTVTLRCDPISGHDNLYWYRRVMGKEIKFLLHFVKESKQDESGMPNNRFLAERTGGTYSTLKVQPAELEDSGVYFCASSQRPGQGQDTQYFGPGTRLTVL.